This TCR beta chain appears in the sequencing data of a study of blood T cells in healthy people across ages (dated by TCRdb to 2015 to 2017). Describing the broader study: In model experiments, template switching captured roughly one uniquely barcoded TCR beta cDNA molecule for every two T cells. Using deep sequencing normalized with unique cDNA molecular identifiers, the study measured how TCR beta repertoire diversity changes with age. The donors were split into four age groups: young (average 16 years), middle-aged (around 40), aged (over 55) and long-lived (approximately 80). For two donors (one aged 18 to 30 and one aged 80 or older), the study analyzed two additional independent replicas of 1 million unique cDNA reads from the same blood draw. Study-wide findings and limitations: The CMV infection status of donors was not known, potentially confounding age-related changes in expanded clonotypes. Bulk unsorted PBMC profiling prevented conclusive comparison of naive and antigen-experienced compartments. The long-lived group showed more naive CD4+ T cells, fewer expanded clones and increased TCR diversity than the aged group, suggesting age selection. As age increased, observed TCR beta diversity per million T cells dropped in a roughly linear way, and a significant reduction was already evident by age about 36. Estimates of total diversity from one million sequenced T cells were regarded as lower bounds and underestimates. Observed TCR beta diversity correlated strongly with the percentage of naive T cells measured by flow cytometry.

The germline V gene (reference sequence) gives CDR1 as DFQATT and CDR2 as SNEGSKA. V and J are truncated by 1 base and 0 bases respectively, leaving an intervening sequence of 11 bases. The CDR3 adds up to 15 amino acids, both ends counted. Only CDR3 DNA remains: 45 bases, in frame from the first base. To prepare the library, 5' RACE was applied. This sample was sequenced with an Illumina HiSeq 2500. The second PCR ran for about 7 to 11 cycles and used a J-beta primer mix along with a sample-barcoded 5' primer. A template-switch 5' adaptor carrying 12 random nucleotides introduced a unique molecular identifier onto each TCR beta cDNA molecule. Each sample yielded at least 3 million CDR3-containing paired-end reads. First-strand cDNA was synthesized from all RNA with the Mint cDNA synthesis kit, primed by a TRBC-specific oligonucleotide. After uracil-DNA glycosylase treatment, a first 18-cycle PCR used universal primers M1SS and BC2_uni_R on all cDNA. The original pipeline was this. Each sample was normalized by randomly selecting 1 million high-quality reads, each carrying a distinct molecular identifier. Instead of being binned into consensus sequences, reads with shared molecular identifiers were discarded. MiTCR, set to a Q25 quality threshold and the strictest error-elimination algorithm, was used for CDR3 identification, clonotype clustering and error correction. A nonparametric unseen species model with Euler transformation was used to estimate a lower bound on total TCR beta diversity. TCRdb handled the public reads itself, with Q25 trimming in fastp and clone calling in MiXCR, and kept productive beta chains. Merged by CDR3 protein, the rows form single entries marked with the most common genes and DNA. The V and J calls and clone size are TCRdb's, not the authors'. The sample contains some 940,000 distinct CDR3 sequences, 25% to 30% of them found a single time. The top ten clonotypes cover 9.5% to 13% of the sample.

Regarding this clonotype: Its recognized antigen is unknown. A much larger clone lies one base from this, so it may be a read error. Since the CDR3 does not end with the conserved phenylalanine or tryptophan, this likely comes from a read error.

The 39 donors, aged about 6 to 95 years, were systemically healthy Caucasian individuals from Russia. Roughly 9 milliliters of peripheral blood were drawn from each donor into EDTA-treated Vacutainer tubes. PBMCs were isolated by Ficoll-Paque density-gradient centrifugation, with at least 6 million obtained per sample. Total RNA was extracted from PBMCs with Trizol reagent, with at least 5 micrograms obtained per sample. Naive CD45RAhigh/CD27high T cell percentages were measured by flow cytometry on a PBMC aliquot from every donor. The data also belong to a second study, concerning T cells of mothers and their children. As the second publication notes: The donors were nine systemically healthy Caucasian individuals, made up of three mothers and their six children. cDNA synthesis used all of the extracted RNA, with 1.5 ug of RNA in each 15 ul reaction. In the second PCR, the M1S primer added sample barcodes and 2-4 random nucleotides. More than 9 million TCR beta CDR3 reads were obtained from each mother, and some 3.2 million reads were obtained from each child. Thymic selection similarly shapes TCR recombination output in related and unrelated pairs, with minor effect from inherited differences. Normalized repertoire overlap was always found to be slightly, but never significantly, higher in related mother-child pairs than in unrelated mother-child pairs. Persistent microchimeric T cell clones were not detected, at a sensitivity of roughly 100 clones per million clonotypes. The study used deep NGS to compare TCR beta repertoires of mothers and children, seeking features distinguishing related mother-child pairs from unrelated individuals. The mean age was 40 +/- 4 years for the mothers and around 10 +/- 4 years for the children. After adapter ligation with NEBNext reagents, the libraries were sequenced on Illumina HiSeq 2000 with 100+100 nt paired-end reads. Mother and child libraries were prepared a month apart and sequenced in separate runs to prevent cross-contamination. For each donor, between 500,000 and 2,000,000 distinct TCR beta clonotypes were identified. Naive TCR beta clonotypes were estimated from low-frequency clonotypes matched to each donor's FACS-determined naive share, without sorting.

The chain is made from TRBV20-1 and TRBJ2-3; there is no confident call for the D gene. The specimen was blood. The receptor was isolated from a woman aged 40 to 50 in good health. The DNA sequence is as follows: TGCAGTGCTAGAGTACGCGGATTTAGCACAGATACGCAGTATTCT. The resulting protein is CSARVRGFSTDTQYS.